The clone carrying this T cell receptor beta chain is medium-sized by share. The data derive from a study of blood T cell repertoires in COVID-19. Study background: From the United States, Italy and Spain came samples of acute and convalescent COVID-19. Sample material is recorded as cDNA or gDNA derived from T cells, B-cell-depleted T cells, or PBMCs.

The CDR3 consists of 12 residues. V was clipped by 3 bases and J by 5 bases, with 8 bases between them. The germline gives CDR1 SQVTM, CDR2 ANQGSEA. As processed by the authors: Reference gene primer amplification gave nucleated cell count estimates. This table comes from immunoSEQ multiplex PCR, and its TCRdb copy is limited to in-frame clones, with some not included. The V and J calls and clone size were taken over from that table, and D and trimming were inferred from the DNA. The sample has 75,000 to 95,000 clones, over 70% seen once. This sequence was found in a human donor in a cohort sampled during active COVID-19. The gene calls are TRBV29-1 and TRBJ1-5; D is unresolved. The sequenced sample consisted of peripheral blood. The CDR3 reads CSVDTRDQPQHF. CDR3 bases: TGCAGCGTTGATACTCGTGATCAGCCCCAGCATTTT. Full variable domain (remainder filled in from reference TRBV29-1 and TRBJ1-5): SAVISQKPSRDICQRGTSLTIQCQVDSQVTMMFWYRQQPGQSLTLIATANQGSEATYESGFVIDKFPISRPNLTFSTLTVSNMSPEDSSIYLCSVDTRDQPQHFGDGTRLSIL.